This is a list of T cell receptor beta chains from one sample in a study of cytomegalovirus exposure and HLA in healthy donors. Produced via immunoSEQ multiplex PCR; TCRdb's table is partial and in-frame only. Counted here are over 110,000 clones, 73% occurring once; the ten biggest clones make up 1% to 1.5%. Sequenced input: PBMCs. All receptors come from a woman in her 40s in good health and CMV-seronegative. The CDR3 runs from the conserved cysteine through the conserved F or W. The order of the fields is D gene, clone size, J gene, V gene, CDR3 DNA, CDR3 protein. A D gene is named only where the DNA matches it firmly. Expanded clones are given a class, and other clones once, few, many or no size at all.

D gene: .; clone size: once; J gene: TRBJ2-1; V gene: TRBV13; CDR3 DNA: TGTGCCAGCAGCTTGAGAACCGCCGGGACCTACAATGAGCAGTTCTTC; CDR3 protein: CASSLRTAGTYNEQFF
D gene: .; clone size: .; J gene: TRBJ2-3; V gene: TRBV5-6; CDR3 DNA: TGTGCCAGCAGCTTGGTTGCGACAGCTAGCACAGATACGCAGTATTTT; CDR3 protein: CASSLVATASTDTQYF
D gene: .; clone size: once; J gene: TRBJ1-1; V gene: TRBV9; CDR3 DNA: TGTGCCAGCAGCGTAGGGTCTTCAGGGTTAACTGAAGCTTTCTTT; CDR3 protein: CASSVGSSGLTEAFF
D gene: .; clone size: .; J gene: TRBJ1-3; V gene: TRBV5-1; CDR3 DNA: TGCGCCAGCAGCTCCGGCGACAGAGACTCTGGAAACACCATATATTTT; CDR3 protein: CASSSGDRDSGNTIYF
D gene: TRBD1; clone size: .; J gene: TRBJ2-2; V gene: TRBV19; CDR3 DNA: TGTGCCAGTAGAGAAATCGACAGGGACGCCGGGGAGCTGTTTTTT; CDR3 protein: CASREIDRDAGELFF
D gene: TRBD1; clone size: .; J gene: TRBJ1-1; V gene: TRBV28; CDR3 DNA: TGTGCCAGCAGTTTTACACAGGGGCAAACTGAAGCTTTCTTT; CDR3 protein: CASSFTQGQTEAFF
D gene: TRBD1; clone size: .; J gene: TRBJ2-3; V gene: TRBV5-1; CDR3 DNA: TGCGCCAGCAGTCTATTACAGGGGGATACGCAGTATTTT; CDR3 protein: CASSLLQGDTQYF
D gene: .; clone size: .; J gene: TRBJ1-1; V gene: TRBV7-9; CDR3 DNA: TGTTCCAGCAGCCCTCCCGGCCAGGGGAAGAACACTGAAGCTTTCTTT; CDR3 protein: CSSSPPGQGKNTEAFF
D gene: .; clone size: .; J gene: TRBJ1-2; V gene: TRBV2; CDR3 DNA: TGTGCCAGCAGGGGACTAACGGGCGGCTACACCTTC; CDR3 protein: CASRGLTGGYTF
D gene: TRBD1; clone size: once; J gene: TRBJ1-1; V gene: TRBV5-8; CDR3 DNA: TGTGCCAGCAGCCGGGGACAGGGTGAAGCTTTCTTT; CDR3 protein: CASSRGQGEAFF
D gene: .; clone size: .; J gene: TRBJ1-2; V gene: TRBV5-8; CDR3 DNA: TGTGCCAGCAGCTTAGACAGCTATGGCTACACCTTC; CDR3 protein: CASSLDSYGYTF
D gene: .; clone size: .; J gene: TRBJ1-3; V gene: TRBV28; CDR3 DNA: TGTGCCAGCGGCAGGGCCGGAAACACCATATATTTT; CDR3 protein: CASGRAGNTIYF
D gene: .; clone size: once; J gene: TRBJ2-5; V gene: TRBV19; CDR3 DNA: TGTGCCAGTAGTATTCAAACCCTGACAGGAAGACAAGAGACCCAGTACTTC; CDR3 protein: CASSIQTLTGRQETQYF
D gene: TRBD2; clone size: .; J gene: TRBJ2-2; V gene: TRBV7-3; CDR3 DNA: TGTGCCAGCAGCTTAACTCCTAGCGGGGGGGCGAACACCGGGGAGCTGTTTTTT; CDR3 protein: CASSLTPSGGANTGELFF
D gene: .; clone size: .; J gene: TRBJ2-1; V gene: TRBV18; CDR3 DNA: TGTGCCAGCTCACCCCCCGGACTCAACTACAATGAGCAGTTCTTC; CDR3 protein: CASSPPGLNYNEQFF
D gene: TRBD1; clone size: .; J gene: TRBJ2-5; V gene: TRBV29-1; CDR3 DNA: TGCAGCGGCACGGGACAGCTAGGATTGCAAGAGACCCAGTACTTC; CDR3 protein: CSGTGQLGLQETQYF
D gene: TRBD1; clone size: .; J gene: TRBJ2-7; V gene: TRBV7-9; CDR3 DNA: TGTGCCAGCAGCTTAGGACAGGGTATTCTGTACGAGCAGTACTTC; CDR3 protein: CASSLGQGILYEQYF
D gene: .; clone size: .; J gene: TRBJ1-6; V gene: TRBV2; CDR3 DNA: TGTGCCAGCAGTGACCTCGGGACATCCTCTTCACCCCTCCACTTT; CDR3 protein: CASSDLGTSSSPLHF
D gene: TRBD1; clone size: .; J gene: TRBJ2-7; V gene: TRBV11-2; CDR3 DNA: TGTGCCAGCAGCGATAATCCCGCCGGGACAGGGATGTCGAGGGAGCAGTACTTC; CDR3 protein: CASSDNPAGTGMSREQYF
D gene: .; clone size: .; J gene: TRBJ1-6; V gene: TRBV6-5; CDR3 DNA: TGTGCCAGCAGTTACTCAGGGACAAATTTCTCACCCCTCCACTTT; CDR3 protein: CASSYSGTNFSPLHF
D gene: TRBD1; clone size: .; J gene: TRBJ2-4; V gene: TRBV7-8; CDR3 DNA: TGTGCCAGCAGCTTAGCGGGTGGCAGGGGGCTTAGAAACATTCAGTACTTC; CDR3 protein: CASSLAGGRGLRNIQYF
D gene: .; clone size: few; J gene: TRBJ1-1; V gene: TRBV6-6; CDR3 DNA: TGTGCCAGCATCCCAGCGGTGGGGAACACTGAAGCTTTCTTT; CDR3 protein: CASIPAVGNTEAFF
D gene: .; clone size: .; J gene: TRBJ2-5; V gene: TRBV15; CDR3 DNA: TGTGCCACCAGGGACAGACAAGAGACCCAGTACTTC; CDR3 protein: CATRDRQETQYF
D gene: .; clone size: .; J gene: TRBJ1-2; V gene: TRBV10-2; CDR3 DNA: TGCGCCAGCAGTGAATTAAAAACCGCCCTCGGGGGCTACACCTTC; CDR3 protein: CASSELKTALGGYTF
D gene: .; clone size: few; J gene: TRBJ1-1; V gene: TRBV5-1; CDR3 DNA: TGCGCCAGCAGCTTGGCGCAGGGAGGGACTGAAGCTTTCTTT; CDR3 protein: CASSLAQGGTEAFF
D gene: TRBD1; clone size: once; J gene: TRBJ1-1; V gene: TRBV19; CDR3 DNA: TGTGCCAGTAGTCCTCTTCGGACAGGCCGGAACACTGAAGCTTTCTTT; CDR3 protein: CASSPLRTGRNTEAFF